These 10 T cell receptor beta chains were sequenced from one sample in a study of graft-versus-host responses after intestinal transplantation (dated by TCRdb to the early 2020s). The method behind the library was the immunoSEQ multiplex PCR assay. TCRdb took over this immuneACCESS table, retaining in-frame rearrangements with V and J assigned. Such tables are incomplete; in checked studies, under half of the missing clones stem from an unresolved V gene, and the remainder is unexplained. In all, the sample holds some 21,000 clones, and roughly 33% of those were seen once. The biggest ten clones account for about 9.2% of the sample. The time point label on this specimen signifies: cells obtained before transplantation from donor or recipient. Mixed lymphocyte reactions plated about 200,000 CFSE-labeled pre-transplant responders with about 200,000 irradiated violet-dye-labeled stimulators and were cultured for 6 days.

This sample comprised alloreactive CD8+ T cells from a mixed lymphocyte reaction culture, obtained before intestinal transplant. The sample's cell subset or site label, decoded: CFSE-low proliferating T cells sorted from approximately six-day pre-transplant mixed lymphocyte reaction (GvH or HvG direction). The receptors come from a human patient who received an intestinal transplant.

This chain joins TRBV29-1 and TRBJ2-7; 11 bases are a match to TRBD2. CDR1 SQVTM and CDR2 ANQGSEA come from the germline V gene. The V and J ends lost 6 bases and 5 bases, in that order; junction bases with no gene match: 6. There are 13 residues in the CDR3. CDR3 sequence reads: CSVKTSGRNEQYF. The CDR3 DNA sequence: TGCAGCGTCAAAACTAGCGGGAGAAACGAGCAGTACTTC.

The chain links TRBV7-9 to TRBJ2-5, with 8 bases that match TRBD1. CDR1 SEHNR and CDR2 FQNEAQ come from the germline V gene (reference sequence). CDR3 size: 13 residues. The V segment lost 6 bases and the J segment 5 bases; nucleotides outside the gene matches: 5. CDR3 DNA: TGTGCCAGCAGGCCGACAGGGGCGGAGACCCAGTACTTC. Translating gives CASRPTGAETQYF. Based on the CDR3 plus reference TRBV7-9 and TRBJ2-5, the full variable domain is DTGVSQNPRHKITKRGQNVTFRCDPISEHNRLYWYRQTLGQGPEFLTYFQNEAQLEKSRLLSDRFSAERPKGSFSTLEIQRTEQGDSAMYLCASRPTGAETQYFGPGTRLLVL.

The chain combines TRBV6-5 with TRBJ2-3; D gene ambiguous. Trimming removed 2 bases at V and 8 bases at J, with 8 bases between. CDR1 is MNHEY and CDR2 is SVGAGI in the germline V gene. The CDR3 is 12 amino acids. The CDR3 DNA reads as TGTGCCAGCAGTTACCAGGTCCCTACGCAGTATTTT. Its translation: CASSYQVPTQYF.

The chain couples TRBV27 to TRBJ2-7; D is undetermined. CDR3 length: 12 residues. V was trimmed by 2 bases and J by 1 base, leaving 3 bases between them. Germline V lookup: CDR1 MNHEY, CDR2 SMNVEV (reference sequence). The CDR3 DNA reads as TGTGCCAGCAGTTTACGATCCTACGAGCAGTACTTC. Translated, it gives CASSLRSYEQYF.

This chain links TRBV14 with TRBJ1-4, with 8 bases matching TRBD1. Germline CDR1 SGHDN, CDR2 FVKESK. The CDR3 extends over 15 amino acids. The J segment lost 5 bases and the V segment lost 2 bases, leaving 4 bases of the junction unmatched. This chain's CDR3 is CASSQYRGTNEKLFF. The CDR3 bases are TGTGCCAGCAGCCAATACAGGGGGACAAATGAAAAACTGTTTTTT. Full variable domain (rest looked up from reference TRBV14 and TRBJ1-4): EAGVTQFPSHSVIEKGQTVTLRCDPISGHDNLYWYRRVMGKEIKFLLHFVKESKQDESGMPNNRFLAERTGGTYSTLKVQPAELEDSGVYFCASSQYRGTNEKLFFGSGTQLSVL.

This clone was seen a handful of times. Mismatch with germline at one junction end may stem from a read error. The chain carries TRBV5-1 and TRBJ1-1, with D unresolved. This CDR3 spans 12 amino acids. CDR1 SGHRS and CDR2 YFSETQ come from the germline V gene. The CDR3 DNA reads as TGTGCCAGCAGCTTGGCGGACGATGAAGCTTTCTTT. Protein sequence: CASSLADDEAFF.

The chain joins TRBV6-5 to TRBJ1-2; no firm D call. V shed 7 bases and J shed 4 bases, with 13 bases lying between them. The CDR3 is 13 residues long. Looked up from germline, CDR1 is MNHEY and CDR2 is SVGAGI. The CDR3 spells CASTSIVGYGYTF. The CDR3 nucleotides read TGTGCCAGCACCTCCATTGTGGGCTATGGCTACACCTTC.

V gene TRBV6-5 combines with J gene TRBJ2-5, with TRBD2 matching over 9 bases. The germline CDR1 and CDR2 sequences are MNHEY and SVGAGI. The CDR3 runs to 15 residues. V lost 0 bases and J lost 1; bases outside the gene matches: 0. CDR3 in amino acids: CASSYSTSGQETQYF. CDR3 bases: TGTGCCAGCAGTTACTCGACTAGCGGCCAAGAGACCCAGTACTTC.

V usage is TRBV7-9 and J usage is TRBJ1-4; perhaps TRBD1 as D (5 bases). This CDR3 is 13 amino acids long. V was cut by 2 bases and J by 12 bases, with 13 bases left in between. Per germline, CDR1 SEHNR and CDR2 FQNEAQ (reference sequence). CDR3 protein: CASSLYRGAELFF. Written as DNA, the CDR3 is TGTGCCAGCAGCTTATATCGAGGGGCTGAACTGTTTTTT.

This clone was seen a handful of times. This chain connects TRBV5-1 to TRBJ2-7, with D perhaps matching TRBD1 or TRBD2 (6 bases each). V shed 4 bases and J shed 3 bases, with 26 bases lying between them. The CDR3 has 18 amino acids. The germline V gene has CDR1 SGHRS and CDR2 YFSETQ. The CDR3 sequence is CASSPGTTEGGPLYEQYF. Written as DNA, the CDR3 is TGCGCCAGCAGCCCCGGGACAACTGAAGGAGGGCCGCTCTACGAGCAGTACTTC.